The 20 T cell receptor beta chains in this list originate from one sample, sequenced in a study of blood T cell repertoires in COVID-19. Some clones are missing from TCRdb's copy, which holds only in-frame ones; the method was immunoSEQ multiplex PCR. The sample carries over 250,000 clones, around 85% recorded once. The source material was peripheral blood. Receptors were obtained from a man in his fifties with active or convalescent COVID-19.

The chain recombines TRBV6-5 with TRBJ1-4; 8 bases match TRBD1. This CDR3 region has 12 residues. Germline loops: CDR1 MNHEY, CDR2 SVGAGI. CDR3 nucleotide sequence: TGTCTGACAGGACAGGGTATAGAAAAACTGTTTTTT. It encodes CLTGQGIEKLFF.

This rearrangement joins TRBV27 to TRBJ2-1; TRBD2 aligns across 8 bases. The CDR3 runs to 14 residues. V shed 5 bases, J shed 9 bases, and the junction held 9 bases outside the gene matches. The germline gives CDR1 MNHEY, CDR2 SMNVEV (reference sequence). The CDR3 nucleotides are TGTGCCAGCAGTCGCCGCGGGACTAGAGGTGAGCAGTTCTTC. This sequence encodes CASSRRGTRGEQFF.

The V gene is TRBV3-1 (or the pseudogene TRBV3-2), the J gene TRBJ2-1, with D possibly TRBD1 on 6 matching bases. CDR1 LGHDT and CDR2 YNNKEL come from the germline V gene (reference sequence). The V end lost 0 bases, the J end lost 8 bases, and 23 bases lay between the germline ends. The CDR3 runs to 18 residues. The DNA for the CDR3 is TGTGCCAGCAGCCAAGAGAGGGGAATGGTTGGCAGGGGCGATGAGCAGTTCTTC. Translated, it gives CASSQERGMVGRGDEQFF.

Only one count was recorded for this clone. The gene calls are TRBV9 and TRBJ1-3, with 7 bases aligning to TRBD1. CDR3 length: 17 amino acids. The trim removed 0 bases at V and 0 bases at J, leaving 6 bases unmatched. Germline-derived CDR1 and CDR2 are SGDLS and YYNGEE. CDR3 DNA sequence: TGTGCCAGCAGCGTAGAAGGCAGGGGGTTCTCTGGAAACACCATATATTTT. As protein: CASSVEGRGFSGNTIYF. Combining the CDR3 with reference TRBV9 and TRBJ1-3 gives the whole variable domain DSGVTQTPKHLITATGQRVTLRCSPRSGDLSVYWYQQSLDQGLQFLIQYYNGEERAKGNILERFSAQQFPDLHSELNLSSLELGDSALYFCASSVEGRGFSGNTIYFGEGSWLTVV.

The chain recombines TRBV28 with TRBJ1-2; TRBD1 agrees at 7 bases. Trimming cost V 10 bases and J 6 bases; bases outside gene matches: 11. The CDR3 contains 13 residues. CDR1 and CDR2 from the germline V gene are MDHEN and SYDVKM. CDR3 in DNA: TGTGCCATCGGTTTGACAGGGAGAAATGGCTACACCTTC. Its translation: CAIGLTGRNGYTF.

The V call is TRBV28, the J call TRBJ2-7; a possible D gene is TRBD1 (5 bases). V was trimmed by 7 bases and J by 2 bases, leaving 24 bases between them. The CDR3 has 17 amino acids. Germline assignment: CDR1 MDHEN and CDR2 SYDVKM. In DNA, the CDR3 is TGTGCCAGCAACCTCCCCCCCCCTGGAGACAGCACCTACGAGCAGTACTTC. Protein: CASNLPPPGDSTYEQYF.

The chain has TRBV19 and TRBJ1-5, with TRBD1 matching over 7 bases. CDR3 size: 16 residues. V lost 0 bases and J lost 7; bases outside the gene matches: 9. CDR1 and CDR2 from the germline V gene are LNHDA and SQIVND (reference sequence). The CDR3 sequence is CASSIDGRQGVQPQHF. The CDR3 nucleotides are TGTGCCAGTAGTATAGATGGGCGACAGGGAGTCCAGCCCCAGCATTTT. The full variable domain, rest sourced from reference TRBV19 and TRBJ1-5, is DGGITQSPKYLFRKEGQNVTLSCEQNLNHDAMYWYRQDPGQGLRLIYYSQIVNDFQKGDIAEGYSVSREKKESFPLTVTSAQKNPTAFYLCASSIDGRQGVQPQHFGDGTRLSIL.

The J gene is TRBJ1-1, the V gene TRBV7-3; D perhaps matches TRBD1 (6 bases). V lost 5 bases to trimming and J lost 1 base, with 11 bases between them. The CDR3 has 14 amino acids. Germline loops: CDR1 SGHTA, CDR2 FQGTGA. In DNA form, the CDR3 reads TGTGCCAGCAGCACGCGGACAGAGAACACTGAAGCTTTCTTT. Its protein is CASSTRTENTEAFF.

The genes are TRBV9 and TRBJ2-7, with TRBD2 matching over 10 bases. Germline CDR1 and CDR2: SGDLS and YYNGEE. The CDR3 extends over 15 amino acids. V shed 0 bases and J 3 bases; nucleotides not matched to a gene: 3. CDR3 sequence (DNA): TGTGCCAGCAGCGTAGATCTAGCGGGGGTCTACGAGCAGTACTTC. This translates into CASSVDLAGVYEQYF.

The chain employs TRBV6-5 and TRBJ2-3; 9 bases are shared with TRBD2. J gave up 5 bases and V 10 bases, and 7 bases lay outside the gene matches. The germline gives CDR1 MNHEY, CDR2 SVGAGI. CDR3 length: 13 residues. In DNA, the CDR3 is TGTGCCACAAGGGCGGGAGGGGTAGATACGCAGTATTTT. It codes for CATRAGGVDTQYF.

The J gene is TRBJ2-1, the V gene TRBV4-3, with no clear D. Trimming cost V 0 bases and J 10 bases, with 10 bases left between them. The CDR3 is 13 amino acids. CDR1 is LGHNA and CDR2 is YSLEER in the germline V gene. The CDR3 loop reads CASSQEGPSEQFF. The CDR3 coding sequence is TGCGCCAGCAGCCAAGAGGGCCCCTCGGAGCAGTTCTTC.

The gene calls are TRBV4-3 and TRBJ2-2; D may be TRBD1 (6 bases). Looked up from germline, CDR1 is LGHNA and CDR2 is YSLEER. The CDR3 length is 15 residues. V was shortened by 4 bases and J by 6 bases, with 15 bases between the two germline ends. CDR3 in amino acids: CASSPGQIWPGELFF. CDR3 bases: TGCGCCAGCAGCCCCGGACAGATTTGGCCCGGGGAGCTGTTTTTT.

Only one count was recorded for this clone. Additional DNA sequences in this sample encode the identical CDR3. The gene calls are TRBV28 and TRBJ1-6, with 8 bases fitting TRBD1. From germline, CDR1 is MDHEN and CDR2 SYDVKM. The CDR3 totals 14 residues. Trimming cost V 6 bases and J 7 bases; bases outside gene matches: 5. CDR3 sequence (DNA): TGTGCCAGCAGCTCGACAGGGGCGAATTCACCCCTCCACTTT. It is translated as CASSSTGANSPLHF.

The chain is built from TRBV19 and TRBJ2-3; 10 bases agree with TRBD2. Germline CDR1 and CDR2: LNHDA and SQIVND (reference sequence). This CDR3 has 16 residues. The junction had 13 bases not matched to a gene; V was cut back by 6 bases and J by 7 bases. CDR3 nucleotides: TGTGCCAGTAGCCCCCTCATGGCTAGCGGGAGCCATACGCAGTATTTT. Amino acid sequence: CASSPLMASGSHTQYF.

The rearrangement uses TRBV9 and TRBJ2-3; tentatively, D is TRBD2 (5 bases). V lost 0 bases to trimming and J lost 0 bases, with 8 bases between them. Germline assignment: CDR1 SGDLS and CDR2 YYNGEE. This CDR3 is built from 15 residues. CDR3 amino acids: CASSVGLTSTDTQYF. CDR3 DNA: TGTGCCAGCAGCGTAGGACTAACTAGCACAGATACGCAGTATTTT. Drawing the rest from reference TRBV9 and TRBJ2-3, the complete variable domain is DSGVTQTPKHLITATGQRVTLRCSPRSGDLSVYWYQQSLDQGLQFLIQYYNGEERAKGNILERFSAQQFPDLHSELNLSSLELGDSALYFCASSVGLTSTDTQYFGPGTRLTVL.

The chain joins TRBV19 to TRBJ2-1; 7 nucleotides align to TRBD2. The CDR3 is 16 amino acids. With V trimmed by 1 base and J by 8 bases, 11 bases remained unmatched. In germline, CDR1 is LNHDA, CDR2 SQIVND (reference sequence). CDR3 DNA: TGTGCCAGTAGTATAGGGGGCGGGAGAAGGGTCGATGAGCAGTTCTTC. This sequence encodes CASSIGGGRRVDEQFF. Filled out from reference TRBV19 and TRBJ2-1, the complete variable domain reads DGGITQSPKYLFRKEGQNVTLSCEQNLNHDAMYWYRQDPGQGLRLIYYSQIVNDFQKGDIAEGYSVSREKKESFPLTVTSAQKNPTAFYLCASSIGGGRRVDEQFFGPGTRLTVL.

CDR3 region: CASSPSGGVRETQYF. DNA for the CDR3: TGTGCCAGCTCACCATCGGGCGGGGTAAGGGAGACCCAGTACTTC. This sequence joins TRBV18 and TRBJ2-5, with D perhaps TRBD2 (6 bases). This CDR3 is 15 amino acids long. Germline V lookup: CDR1 KGHSH, CDR2 LQKENI. The V end was cut by 2 bases, the J end by 5 bases, with 15 bases between.

The chain uses TRBV19 and TRBJ2-1; 10 bases map to TRBD2. Unmatched junction bases numbered 9, after V lost 11 bases and J lost 8 bases. CDR3 length: 13 residues. The germline V gene has CDR1 LNHDA and CDR2 SQIVND (reference sequence). CDR3 amino acids: CASQAGGLDEQFF. CDR3 coding DNA: TGTGCCTCTCAAGCGGGAGGGTTAGATGAGCAGTTCTTC.

CDR3 DNA sequence: TGTGCCAGCAGCCAAGATCCAGGGGGCGTTGCTGAAGCTTTCTTT. Protein product: CASSQDPGGVAEAFF. The gene calls are TRBV3-1 (or the pseudogene TRBV3-2) and TRBJ1-1; 8 bases agree with TRBD1. J was trimmed by 6 bases and V by 0 bases; bases with no gene match: 6. The CDR3 has 15 amino acids. The germline V gene encodes CDR1 LGHDT and CDR2 YNNKEL (reference sequence).

The rearrangement joins TRBV6-2 or TRBV6-3 to TRBJ2-7; TRBD2 agrees at 12 bases. V lost 4 bases, J lost 2 bases, and 6 bases stayed unmatched. The CDR3 contains 16 residues. Germline V gene sequence: CDR1 MNHEY, CDR2 SVGEGT. This chain's CDR3 is CASSSMTSGRPYEQYF. The DNA of the CDR3 is TGTGCCAGCAGTTCAATGACTAGCGGGAGACCCTACGAGCAGTACTTC.